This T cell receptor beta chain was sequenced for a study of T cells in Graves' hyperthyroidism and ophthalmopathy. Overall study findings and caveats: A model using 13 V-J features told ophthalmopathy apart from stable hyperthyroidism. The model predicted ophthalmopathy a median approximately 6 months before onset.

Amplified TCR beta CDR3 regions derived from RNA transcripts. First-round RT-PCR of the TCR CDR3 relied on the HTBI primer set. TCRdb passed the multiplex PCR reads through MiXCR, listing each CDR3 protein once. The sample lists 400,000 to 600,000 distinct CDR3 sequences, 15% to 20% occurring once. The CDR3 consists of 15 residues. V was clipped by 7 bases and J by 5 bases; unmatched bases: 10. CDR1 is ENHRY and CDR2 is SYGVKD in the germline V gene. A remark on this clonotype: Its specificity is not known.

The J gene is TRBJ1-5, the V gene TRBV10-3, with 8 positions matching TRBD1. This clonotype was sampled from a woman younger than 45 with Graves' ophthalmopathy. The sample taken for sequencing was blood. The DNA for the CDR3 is TGTGCCATCAAGGGGGACAGGACCGGTTATCAGCCCCAGCATTTT. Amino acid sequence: CAIKGDRTGYQPQHF.